This passage covers 31 T cell receptor beta chains from one sample sequenced in a study of regulatory T cells in long-lasting Graves disease. Indicated time point: newly diagnosed GD, antithyroid drugs for less than 3 months. PBMC RNA served as the TCR library source. Libraries of TCR beta came from iRepertoire HTBI primers plus Arm-PCR of CDR3 regions. Each CDR3 protein gets one entry after TCRdb re-called the multiplex PCR reads with MiXCR. The sample includes 350,000 to 400,000 distinct CDR3 sequences, about 14% of them seen just once. Sequences were derived from peripheral blood mononuclear cells (PBMCs), sampled at new diagnosis, from a patient treated with antithyroid drugs. These receptors were collected from a female donor with Graves disease.

This clonotype was counted only a few times. This chain links TRBV7-8 with TRBJ2-6; the D gene is possibly TRBD2 (5 bases). V lost 2 bases to trimming and J lost 1 base, with 12 bases between them. CDR1 is SGHVS, CDR2 FQNEAQ, per germline. The CDR3 is 17 amino acids. The DNA for the CDR3 is TGTGCCAGCAGCTTACGGATCGGGGTATCTGGGGCCAACGTCCTGACTTTC. Protein: CASSLRIGVSGANVLTF.

In its sample, this clonotype was seen a few times. V is TRBV29-1 and J is TRBJ2-5, with D tentatively TRBD1 or TRBD2 (5 bases each). The CDR3 consists of 10 residues. Germline V CDR1 and CDR2: SQVTM, ANQGSEA. V was clipped by 7 bases and J by 9 bases, with 12 bases between them. The CDR3 region has the DNA TGCAGCGCCAAAATGGGGGCCCAGTACTTC. It translates to CSAKMGAQYF.

V gene TRBV5-6 combines with J gene TRBJ1-1; D is unresolved. The V gene's germline CDR1 is SGHDT and CDR2 YYEEEE. Trimming took 4 bases from V and 4 from J, leaving 17 bases between them. The CDR3 has 15 amino acids. The CDR3 DNA reads as TGTGCCAGCAGCCCAATGGCGTCCAGGCCCACTGAAGCTTTCTTT. This translates into CASSPMASRPTEAFF.

This clonotype was counted a few times. The chain carries TRBV10-3 and TRBJ2-3, with 10 bases matching TRBD2. V was pared by 7 bases and J by 0 bases, with 16 bases of the junction left unmatched. This CDR3 contains 19 residues. Germline CDR1 reads ENHRY; CDR2 reads SYGVKD. CDR3 amino acids: CAITNKEREGQTSTDTQYF. The CDR3 nucleotides are TGTGCCATCACCAATAAAGAGCGGGAGGGACAAACTAGCACAGATACGCAGTATTTT.

Notes on this clonotype: With a far larger clone one base away, a read error is the likely cause. The genes are TRBV27 and TRBJ2-5; 12 bases match TRBD1. The CDR3 runs 17 residues. Germline V lookup: CDR1 MNHEY, CDR2 SMNVEV (reference sequence). The CDR3 region is CASSLSGTGGLYNERFF. In DNA form, the CDR3 reads TGTGCCAGCAGTTTATCAGGGACAGGGGGCCTCTACAATGAGCGGTTCTTC.

This clonotype was recorded at least ten times. V and J are TRBV27 and TRBJ2-3; a weak D match, TRBD2 (7 bases). CDR3 length equals 15 residues. Germline V gives CDR1 MNHEY, CDR2 SMNVEV (reference sequence). Trimming took off 3 bases at V and 3 bases at J, with 13 bases between the two ends. DNA for the CDR3: TGTGCCAGCAGTTTGGGGGGGCCGAGAACAGATACGCAGTATTTT. Its translation is CASSLGGPRTDTQYF.

This clonotype was found many times. The V call is TRBV7-2, the J call TRBJ1-4, with D uncertain. Germline V gives CDR1 SGHTA, CDR2 FQGNSA. The CDR3 has 15 residues. Trimming cost V 5 bases and J 3 bases, with 13 bases left between them. CDR3 in amino acids: CASSPGDTSNEKLFF. In nucleotides, the CDR3 is TGTGCCAGCAGCCCAGGAGACACCTCTAATGAAAAACTGTTTTTT.

The rearrangement uses TRBV28 and TRBJ2-7; D possibly corresponds to TRBD1 (6 bases). Trimming pared 3 bases from V and 1 base from J, leaving 13 bases between. This CDR3 contains 15 residues. In germline, CDR1 is MDHEN, CDR2 SYDVKM. This chain's CDR3 is CASSLGRGSSYEQYF. Written as DNA, the CDR3 is TGTGCCAGCAGTTTGGGTAGGGGGTCGTCCTACGAGCAGTACTTC.

This clonotype has a count of ten or more. V is TRBV9 and J is TRBJ2-7; 10 bases align to TRBD2. Unmatched junction bases numbered 9, after V lost 3 bases and J lost 3 bases. The germline CDR1 and CDR2 sequences are SGDLS and YYNGEE. The CDR3 runs to 16 residues. The CDR3 DNA follows: TGTGCCAGCAGCGGCCGGGAGGGACTAGCGTACTACGAGCAGTACTTC. It codes for CASSGREGLAYYEQYF.

In its sample, this clonotype was seen once. CDR3 nucleotides: TGTGCCAGCAGTTCGGGTGCTCGGGGCTATGGCTACACCTTC. Its translation: CASSSGARGYGYTF. The genes are TRBV6-9 and TRBJ1-2; D is uncertain. The germline CDR1 and CDR2 sequences are MNHGY and SVAAGI. There are 14 residues in the CDR3. Trimming took off 4 bases at V and 4 bases at J, with 13 bases between the two ends.

This clonotype was detected many times. This sequence joins TRBV27 and TRBJ1-4, with D maybe TRBD1 (6 bases). CDR1 is MNHEY and CDR2 is SMNVEV in the germline V gene (reference sequence). The V end was cut by 6 bases, the J end by 8 bases, with 19 bases between. This CDR3 contains 15 residues. The CDR3 nucleotides read TGTGCCAGCAGCAGGACAGCTCACTTGACCGAAAAACTGTTTTTT. As protein: CASSRTAHLTEKLFF.

This chain joins TRBV19 and TRBJ2-3, with 9 bases identical to TRBD1. Germline CDR1 is LNHDA and CDR2 is SQIVND (reference sequence). This CDR3 has 14 residues. V trimming: 10 bases; J trimming: 6 bases; junction bases outside the gene matches: 11. The CDR3 sequence is CATLPGTGKDTQYF. The CDR3 DNA follows: TGTGCCACCCTTCCAGGGACAGGGAAGGATACGCAGTATTTT.

This clonotype has ten or more counts. J is TRBJ2-3 and V is TRBV2, with TRBD1 matching 12 bases. Germline values: CDR1 SNHLY, CDR2 FYNNEI. Germline trimming cut 11 bases from V and 4 bases from J; bases unmatched to any gene: 7. CDR3 size: 14 residues. CDR3 nucleotides: TGTGCCGGGGACGGGACAGGGGGCGCAGATACGCAGTATTTT. Translating it yields CAGDGTGGADTQYF.

The chain joins TRBV5-1 to TRBJ2-1, with D possibly matching TRBD2 (5 bases). The CDR3 has 14 amino acids. V was clipped by 5 bases and J by 8 bases, with 17 bases between them. The germline CDR1 and CDR2 sequences are SGHRS and YFSETQ. CDR3 protein: CASRRDYPKDEQFF. The CDR3 DNA is TGCGCCAGCAGACGTGACTATCCTAAGGATGAGCAGTTCTTC.

The chain links TRBV12-3 or TRBV12-4 to TRBJ2-7; TRBD1 agrees at 7 bases. This CDR3 comprises 16 residues. Trimming cost V 4 bases and J 0 bases; bases outside gene matches: 9. CDR3 loop: CASSSLPGTASYEQYF. CDR3 DNA sequence: TGTGCCAGCAGTTCCCTGCCCGGGACAGCCTCCTACGAGCAGTACTTC.

This clonotype was recorded at least ten times. CDR3 DNA: TGTGCCAGCTGCCAAACAGGGGGCCCTGAAGCTTTCTTT. Residues: CASCQTGGPEAFF. The chain employs TRBV28 and TRBJ1-1; 9 bases line up with TRBD1. V trimming: 8 bases; J trimming: 6 bases; junction bases outside the gene matches: 7. The CDR3 covers 13 residues. The V gene's germline CDR1 is MDHEN and CDR2 SYDVKM.

The sample holds many counts of this clonotype. The chain combines TRBV5-1 with TRBJ2-7, with D possibly being TRBD1 (5 bases). CDR1 and CDR2 (germline): SGHRS, YFSETQ. The CDR3 is 12 residues long. V was pared by 4 bases and J by 5 bases, with 10 bases between. CDR3: CASSTWTNEQYF. CDR3 coding DNA: TGCGCCAGCAGCACCTGGACAAACGAGCAGTACTTC.

This clonotype came up many times. The rearrangement uses TRBV12-3 or TRBV12-4 and TRBJ2-3; TRBD1 agrees at 7 bases. The CDR3 is made up of 17 amino acids. J lost 5 bases, V lost 5 bases, and 16 bases had no gene match. This chain's CDR3 is CASSPYPAQGEGDTQYF. The CDR3 nucleotides are TGTGCCAGCAGTCCCTATCCCGCCCAGGGGGAAGGAGATACGCAGTATTTT.

V gene TRBV6-5 combines with J gene TRBJ2-3; D is uncertain. Trimming took 4 bases from V and 4 from J, leaving 12 bases between them. Germline V gives CDR1 MNHEY, CDR2 SVGAGI. This CDR3 spans 14 amino acids. In nucleotides, the CDR3 is TGTGCCAGCAGTTCGGTAGTACTGCCAGATACGCAGTATTTT. The encoded protein is CASSSVVLPDTQYF.

In its sample, this clonotype was seen many times. This rearrangement joins TRBV7-2 to TRBJ2-7, with 13 nucleotides matching TRBD2. This CDR3 contains 17 residues. The V gene's germline CDR1 is SGHTA and CDR2 FQGNSA. After removal of 5 bases from V and 0 bases from J, the junction contained 7 bases not matched to a gene. CDR3 residues: CASSPRGTSGTSYEQYF. In nucleotides, the CDR3 is TGTGCCAGCAGCCCCCGAGGGACTAGCGGGACCTCCTACGAGCAGTACTTC.

The CDR3 protein is CSVEARGQGGTQYF. CDR3 nucleotides: TGCAGCGTTGAGGCCAGGGGGCAAGGAGGTACGCAGTATTTT. The genes are TRBV29-1 and TRBJ2-3; TRBD1 agrees at 8 bases. The germline CDR1 and CDR2 sequences are SQVTM and ANQGSEA. This CDR3 has 14 residues. V gave up 3 bases and J gave up 8 bases; unmatched junction bases: 10.

This clonotype appeared many times. The CDR3 sequence: CASSFGLGSYEQYF. The CDR3 DNA follows: TGTGCCAGCAGCTTCGGACTAGGTAGCTACGAGCAGTACTTC. The rearrangement uses TRBV7-2 and TRBJ2-7, with 7 bases that match TRBD2. This CDR3 region has 14 residues. CDR1 is SGHTA and CDR2 is FQGNSA in the germline V gene. Trimming took 3 bases from V and 3 from J; bases not matched to a gene: 5. Full variable domain (rest looked up from reference TRBV7-2 and TRBJ2-7): GAGVSQSPSNKVTEKGKDVELRCDPISGHTALYWYRQSLGQGLEFLIYFQGNSAPDKSGLPSDRFSAERTGGSVSTLTIQRTQQEDSAVYLCASSFGLGSYEQYFGPGTRLTVT.

J is TRBJ2-5 and V is TRBV4-1; TRBD1 might be the D (6 bases). This CDR3 has 14 amino acids. Trimming took 5 bases from V and 0 from J, leaving 10 bases between them. CDR1 is MGHRA, CDR2 YSYEKL, per germline. The CDR3 DNA follows: TGCGCCAGCAGCACCACAGGGAACCAAGAGACCCAGTACTTC. It codes for CASSTTGNQETQYF.

This clonotype was counted ten times or more. The V call is TRBV5-1, the J call TRBJ2-3; 10 bases line up with TRBD2. The ends lost 0 bases at V and 1 base at J; junction bases unmatched: 5. Germline assignment: CDR1 SGHRS and CDR2 YFSETQ. This CDR3 comprises 17 residues. The CDR3 loop is CASSLGQGTSGTDTQYF. CDR3 bases: TGCGCCAGCAGCTTGGGACAGGGGACTAGCGGCACAGATACGCAGTATTTT. The full variable domain, with the rest looked up from reference TRBV5-1 and TRBJ2-3, is KAGVTQTPRYLIKTRGQQVTLSCSPISGHRSVSWYQQTPGQGLQFLFEYFSETQRNKGNFPGRFSGRQFSNSRSEMNVSTLELGDSALYLCASSLGQGTSGTDTQYFGPGTRLTVL.

The V and J genes are TRBV2 and TRBJ2-7; perhaps TRBD1 as D (6 bases). V shed 11 bases and J shed 1 base, with 15 bases lying between them. The CDR3 has 13 residues. Germline V lookup: CDR1 SNHLY, CDR2 FYNNEI. In DNA form, the CDR3 reads TGTGCCGCGACCGGGACATCTTCCTACGAGCAGTACTTC. It translates to CAATGTSSYEQYF.

This clonotype was seen repeatedly, ten times or more. The V call is TRBV6-1, the J call TRBJ1-1; D is unclear. This CDR3 has 14 residues. V dropped 2 bases and J dropped 0 bases, with 7 bases sitting between them. The germline gives CDR1 MNHNS, CDR2 SASEGT. CDR3: CASSEFGLNTEAFF. The DNA of the CDR3 is TGTGCCAGCAGTGAATTCGGACTGAACACTGAAGCTTTCTTT.

This clonotype came up many times. The rearrangement uses TRBV6-9 and TRBJ1-2; 7 bases agree with TRBD1. The V gene's germline CDR1 is MNHGY and CDR2 SVAAGI. This CDR3 region has 18 residues. J was trimmed by 0 bases and V by 3 bases; bases with no gene match: 13. The CDR3 sequence is CASSYARRGFRPNYGYTF. The CDR3 DNA reads TGTGCCAGCAGTTACGCTCGCAGGGGGTTCCGGCCTAACTATGGCTACACCTTC.

The chain couples TRBV19 to TRBJ1-5; the D gene is possibly TRBD1 (5 bases). Deletions cut 5 bases from V and 0 bases from J, with 14 bases between. The germline V gene has CDR1 LNHDA and CDR2 SQIVND (reference sequence). The CDR3 is 16 amino acids. The chain's CDR3 is CASSPGTVYSNQPQHF. The CDR3 bases are TGTGCCAGTAGTCCAGGGACGGTTTATAGCAATCAGCCCCAGCATTTT.

This clonotype was seen many times. The chain joins TRBV13 to TRBJ2-3; the D is unclear. The germline CDR1 and CDR2 sequences are PRHDT and FYEKMQ (reference sequence). The V gene lost 4 bases and the J gene lost 0 bases, with 8 bases spanning the gap. The CDR3 runs to 14 residues. The CDR3 is CASSYPTSTDTQYF. The CDR3 DNA is TGTGCCAGCAGCTATCCGACTAGCACAGATACGCAGTATTTT.

V is TRBV4-1 and J is TRBJ2-6, with D possibly called TRBD1 or TRBD2 (6 bases each). This CDR3 has 18 amino acids. Trimming shortened V by 0 bases and J by 4 bases, and 16 bases separated the two germline ends. Germline V gene lookup returns CDR1 MGHRA and CDR2 YSYEKL. The CDR3 coding sequence is TGCGCCAGCAGCCAAGATCTTGGGGGGCGCACCGGGGCCAACGTCCTGACTTTC. It codes for CASSQDLGGRTGANVLTF.

On this clonotype: Just one base apart from a much larger clone, this may be a read error. The genes are TRBV4-1 and TRBJ1-4, with 9 bases matching TRBD1. The germline V gene has CDR1 MGHRA and CDR2 YSYEKL. The CDR3 runs 17 residues. Here the CDR3 reads CAGSLTGGGYTNEKLFF. In DNA form, the CDR3 reads TGCGCCGGCAGCCTTACAGGGGGCGGGTACACTAATGAAAAACTGTTTTTT.